These T cell receptor beta chains were read from a single sample in a study of cytomegalovirus exposure and HLA in healthy donors. Profiled with immunoSEQ multiplex PCR; TCRdb holds only in-frame clones, not every one. The table has about 190,000 clones, around three quarters seen once. Material: PBMCs. The origin of the receptors is a woman aged 25 to 45 in good health and CMV-seropositive. Each CDR3 is given with its conserved first and last residue. The order of the fields is D gene, V gene, clone size, J gene, CDR3 DNA, CDR3 protein. A D gene is named only where the DNA matches it firmly. Clone size is not always given. Where it is, it says once, few, many or a class for expanded clones.

TRBD2,TRBV5-1,NA,TRBJ2-1,TGCGCCAGCAGCACCCCCGGGAGGGAGATTCCGCCCATCCAGTTCTTC,CASSTPGREIPPIQFF
TRBD2,TRBV6-5,once,TRBJ2-3,TGTGCCAGCAGTTCTAGCGGGAGTTCAGATACGCAGTATTTT,CASSSSGSSDTQYF
NA,TRBV6-4,NA,TRBJ2-7,TGTGCCATCCGACAGTCGAGCTCCTACGAGCAGTACTTC,CAIRQSSSYEQYF
TRBD1,TRBV19,NA,TRBJ1-5,TGTGCCAGTAGTATCAGGGGACAGGGTATAAGTTTTAGCAATCAGCCCCAGCATTTT,CASSIRGQGISFSNQPQHF
NA,TRBV9,NA,TRBJ2-7,TGTGCCAGCAGCGTCGCACCCTATTACGAGCAGTACTTC,CASSVAPYYEQYF
NA,TRBV30,once,TRBJ1-6,TGTGCCTGGGTAAGGGAGGGAGGAGGATCACCCCTCCACTTT,CAWVREGGGSPLHF
NA,TRBV10-1,NA,TRBJ2-1,TGCGCCAGCATCAGGAGGCACAGGGAGTATAGCTCCTACAATGAGCAGTTCTTC,CASIRRHREYSSYNEQFF
NA,TRBV13,NA,TRBJ2-3,TGTGCCAGCAGCTCCCGGGACTTGAGCACAGATACGCAGTATTTT,CASSSRDLSTDTQYF
NA,TRBV7-2,NA,TRBJ1-2,TGTGCCAGCAGCTTAGGCAGGGCCCACGTCTATGGCTACACCTTC,CASSLGRAHVYGYTF
TRBD1,TRBV5-1,few,TRBJ2-3,TGCGCCAGCAGCCCTGGTGGGACAGGGGGAGATACGCAGTATTTT,CASSPGGTGGDTQYF
NA,TRBV6-6,NA,TRBJ1-5,TGTGCCAGCAGTTACTCGGGGGGTAGGAGCAATCAGCCCCAGCATTTT,CASSYSGGRSNQPQHF
NA,TRBV6-1,NA,TRBJ1-5,TGTGCCAGCAGGGACCGGGAACTTAGGAATCAGCCCCAGCATTTT,CASRDRELRNQPQHF
NA,TRBV5-6,NA,TRBJ2-1,TGTGCCAGCAGCTCCCTTACAGGGTCCTACAATGAGCAGTTCTTC,CASSSLTGSYNEQFF
TRBD1,TRBV5-6,few,TRBJ1-1,TGTGCCAGCAGCCGACAGGGGGTCACTGAAGCTTTCTTT,CASSRQGVTEAFF
TRBD2,TRBV5-1,once,TRBJ2-3,TGCGCCAGCAGCTCCGGCAGCGGGAGAGGAACAGGTATAGGCACAGATACGCAGTATTTT,CASSSGSGRGTGIGTDTQYF
TRBD1,TRBV7-9,NA,TRBJ2-7,TGTGCCAGCAGCCCAGACAGGGATACCTACGAGCAGTACTTC,CASSPDRDTYEQYF
TRBD1,TRBV18,NA,TRBJ1-4,TGTGCCAGCTCACCACGACGATTTGGACAGGGGAAGGAAAAACTGTTTTTT,CASSPRRFGQGKEKLFF
NA,TRBV2,NA,TRBJ2-3,TGTGCCAGCAGTGACCAGTCCACCAGCACAGATACGCAGTATTTT,CASSDQSTSTDTQYF
NA,TRBV7-8,NA,TRBJ2-2,TGTGCCAGCAGCCATATTGGGGCGCGAAGCACCGGGGAGCTGTTTTTT,CASSHIGARSTGELFF
NA,TRBV7-2,NA,TRBJ1-2,TGTGCCAGCAGCTTAAATTCGGGATTGCGTGGCTACACCTTC,CASSLNSGLRGYTF
TRBD2,TRBV4-3,NA,TRBJ2-3,TGCGCCAGCAGCCAAGATGAGGCACTAGCGGGTAGCACAGATACGCAGTATTTT,CASSQDEALAGSTDTQYF
NA,TRBV6-1,NA,TRBJ2-1,TGTGCCAGCCCCACGTGGGGGGTTGATTACAATGAGCAGTTCTTC,CASPTWGVDYNEQFF
NA,TRBV4-1,NA,TRBJ2-3,TGCGCCAGCAGCCAAGATCGGGGTAGTGCAGATACGCAGTATTTT,CASSQDRGSADTQYF
NA,TRBV5-5,NA,TRBJ2-1,TGTGCCAGCAGCGCTGACACCGCGAGGGATGAGCAGTTCTTC,CASSADTARDEQFF
NA,TRBV30,NA,TRBJ1-5,TGTGCCTGGAGTGTACATTCCGAATATCAGCCCCAGCATTTT,CAWSVHSEYQPQHF
TRBD2,TRBV9,NA,TRBJ2-2,TGTGCCAGCAGCGTATTAGCGGGACAGAACACCGGGGAGCTGTTTTTT,CASSVLAGQNTGELFF
NA,TRBV5-1,NA,TRBJ2-3,TGCGCCAGCAGCCTCGGTAGTCGAACAGATACGCAGTATTTT,CASSLGSRTDTQYF
NA,TRBV28,NA,TRBJ2-5,TGTGCCAGCAGGCGAAGACTGATCCAAGAGACCCAGTACTTC,CASRRRLIQETQYF
TRBD1,TRBV6-1,NA,TRBJ1-6,TGTGCCATCACAGGGGGTGGTTCACCCCTCCACTTT,CAITGGGSPLHF
NA,TRBV5-1,NA,TRBJ2-5,TGCGCCAGCAGCTTCGAAGGGGTCGAGACCCAGTACTTC,CASSFEGVETQYF
NA,TRBV10-3,NA,TRBJ1-5,TGTGCCATCGGTCGCGGACAGTTAACGCCCCAGCATTTT,CAIGRGQLTPQHF
TRBD1,TRBV11-3,NA,TRBJ1-4,TGTGCCAGCAGCTTAGGGACAGGGCCAACTGAAAAACTGTTTTTT,CASSLGTGPTEKLFF
TRBD2,TRBV6-5,NA,TRBJ2-3,TGTGCCAGCAGTTTCACTAGCGGGAGTGGCACAGATACGCAGTATTTT,CASSFTSGSGTDTQYF
NA,TRBV19,NA,TRBJ2-7,TGTGCCAGTAGTATAAGCGCGAATACCTACGAGCAGTACTTC,CASSISANTYEQYF
TRBD1,TRBV7-3,NA,TRBJ1-1,TGTGCCAGCAGCTTACAGGGGGACACTGAAGCTTTCTTT,CASSLQGDTEAFF
NA,TRBV5-4,NA,TRBJ1-2,TGTGCCAGCAGCTTGGGGCCCCAGGGAAGGGGCTACACCTTC,CASSLGPQGRGYTF
NA,TRBV5-1,NA,TRBJ1-1,TGCGCCAGCAGCTTGGCTGGCCGGGTATCTGAAGCTTTCTTT,CASSLAGRVSEAFF
NA,TRBV6-5,NA,TRBJ2-3,TGTGCCAGCAGTTCCCTAGGCACAGATACGCAGTATTTT,CASSSLGTDTQYF
NA,TRBV9,NA,TRBJ2-3,TGTGCCAGCAGCGTAGGGGCCCCAGGGGCGGAAGATACGCAGTATTTT,CASSVGAPGAEDTQYF
NA,TRBV2,NA,TRBJ2-5,TGTGCCAGCAGTGAAGTCGAGCCCCAAGAGACCCAGTACTTC,CASSEVEPQETQYF
NA,TRBV28,once,TRBJ1-2,TGTGCCAGCAGGGACAGAAACTATGGCTACACCTTC,CASRDRNYGYTF
TRBD1,TRBV7-8,NA,TRBJ1-6,TGTGCCAGCAGCAATCGACAGGGGGTATCCCTCCACTTT,CASSNRQGVSLHF
TRBD1,TRBV19,NA,TRBJ2-1,TGTGCCAGTAGTCCGGACAGGAGCTCCTACAATGAGCAGTTCTTC,CASSPDRSSYNEQFF
TRBD2,TRBV6-5,NA,TRBJ2-7,TGTGCCAGCAGTTACGGGAGGGCTTCCGACGAGCAGTACTTC,CASSYGRASDEQYF